This entry is about one T cell receptor (beta chain). Seattle patients were enrolled while actively infected and followed longitudinally. Sequenced by immunoSEQ multiplex PCR; TCRdb stores in-frame clones only, minus some. The data show 200,000 to 300,000 clones, with more than 75% seen just once and 5.2% held by the top ten. These data come from a study of blood T cell repertoires in COVID-19. The TCR comes from a woman in her fifties or sixties with COVID-19, enrolled during active disease. Material: peripheral blood.

Here the CDR3 reads CASSQDLFSEKLFF. DNA of the CDR3: TGTGCCAGCAGCCAAGATTTGTTTAGTGAAAAACTGTTTTTT. This chain links TRBV3-1 (or the pseudogene TRBV3-2) with TRBJ1-4; D call uncertain. Germline values: CDR1 LGHDT, CDR2 YNNKEL (reference sequence). Trimming stripped 0 bases from V and 7 bases from J, with 9 bases between. The CDR3 consists of 14 residues.